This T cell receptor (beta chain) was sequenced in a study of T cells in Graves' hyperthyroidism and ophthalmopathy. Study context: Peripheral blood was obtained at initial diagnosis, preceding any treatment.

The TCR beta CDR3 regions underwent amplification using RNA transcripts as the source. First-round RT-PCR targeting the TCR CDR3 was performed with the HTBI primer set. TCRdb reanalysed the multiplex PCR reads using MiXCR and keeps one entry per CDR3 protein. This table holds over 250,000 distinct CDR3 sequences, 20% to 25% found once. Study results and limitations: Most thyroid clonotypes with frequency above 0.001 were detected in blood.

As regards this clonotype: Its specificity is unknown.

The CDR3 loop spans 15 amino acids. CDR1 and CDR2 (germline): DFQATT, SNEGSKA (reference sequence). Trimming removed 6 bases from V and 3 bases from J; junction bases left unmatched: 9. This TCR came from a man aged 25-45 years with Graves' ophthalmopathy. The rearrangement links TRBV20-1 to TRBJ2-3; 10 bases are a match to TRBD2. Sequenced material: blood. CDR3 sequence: CSAEMSSGRTDTQYF. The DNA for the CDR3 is TGCAGTGCAGAGATGTCTAGCGGGAGAACAGATACGCAGTATTTT.